This entry lists 24 T cell receptor beta chains sequenced from one sample in a study of blood T cell repertoires in COVID-19. Only in-frame clones appear in the TCRdb table, and some are missing; sequencing was by immunoSEQ multiplex PCR. Among 99,000 or so clones listed, 85% to 90% were seen once. Sequencing was done on a sample of peripheral blood. These receptors were collected from a man in his fifties with acute or convalescent COVID-19.

This clone was counted only a few times. The rearrangement uses TRBV29-1 and TRBJ2-3; 8 positions agree with TRBD2. Germline CDR1 is SQVTM and CDR2 is ANQGSEA. The ends lost 1 base at V and 9 bases at J; junction bases unmatched: 21. CDR3 length: 18 amino acids. The CDR3 here is CSVEVWSRERGPQITQYF. For the CDR3, the DNA is TGCAGCGTTGAAGTTTGGTCCCGGGAGCGGGGGCCACAGATAACGCAGTATTTT.

This clone was counted once. V usage is TRBV19 and J usage is TRBJ2-3; D gene ambiguous. Germline V lookup: CDR1 LNHDA, CDR2 SQIVND (reference sequence). Trimming left V 5 bases short and J 6 bases short, with 24 bases between. The CDR3 length is 17 residues. CDR3 residues: CASSLESSVPWSDTQYF. The DNA of the CDR3 is TGTGCCAGTAGTCTCGAGTCGAGCGTCCCTTGGAGCGATACGCAGTATTTT.

V and J are TRBV11-1 and TRBJ2-7; the match to TRBD2 covers 12 bases. The CDR3 loop spans 14 amino acids. Germline V gene sequence: CDR1 SGHAT, CDR2 FQDESV (reference sequence). Losses at the gene ends were 4 bases for V and 6 bases for J; bases not matched to a gene: 4. The CDR3 DNA is TGTGCCAGCAGCTCTAGCGGGGGGGCCCTCGAGCAGTACTTC. Translation: CASSSSGGALEQYF.

The chain combines TRBV28 with TRBJ2-7; 7 positions agree with TRBD1. Trimming at V came to 6 bases and at J to 2 bases, leaving 10 bases not matched to a gene. CDR1 is MDHEN, CDR2 SYDVKM, per germline. This CDR3 spans 15 amino acids. The CDR3 DNA is TGTGCCAGCAGCCAACCCGGGACAGTAACCTACGAGCAGTACTTC. Translating it yields CASSQPGTVTYEQYF. Together with reference TRBV28 and TRBJ2-7, the CDR3 gives the full variable domain: DVKVTQSSRYLVKRTGEKVFLECVQDMDHENMFWYRQDPGLGLRLIYFSYDVKMKEKGDIPEGYSVSREKKERFSLILESASTNQTSMYLCASSQPGTVTYEQYFGPGTRLTVT.

CDR3 sequence (DNA): TGTGCCAGCACAGGGGGCCGGAATCAGCCCCAGCATTTT. Translating it yields CASTGGRNQPQHF. The V gene is TRBV2, the J gene TRBJ1-5, with 8 positions matching TRBD1. There are 13 residues in the CDR3. The V and J ends lost 7 bases and 4 bases, in that order; junction bases with no gene match: 3. From germline, CDR1 is SNHLY and CDR2 FYNNEI.

The gene calls are TRBV3-1 (or the pseudogene TRBV3-2) and TRBJ2-2; TRBD2 matches 13 bases. The CDR3 covers 19 residues. CDR1 is LGHDT, CDR2 YNNKEL, per germline (reference sequence). Germline trimming cut 4 bases from V and 2 bases from J; bases unmatched to any gene: 10. The CDR3: CASSPPRGTSGINTGELFF. The CDR3 region has the DNA TGTGCCAGCAGCCCTCCCCGTGGGACTAGCGGGATCAACACCGGGGAGCTGTTTTTT.

A remark on this clone: One end of the junction varies from germline; a read error may be responsible. The chain employs TRBV5-5 and TRBJ1-6; D possibly corresponds to TRBD1 (5 bases). The CDR3 covers 12 residues. Germline V gene sequence: CDR1 SGHKS, CDR2 YYEKEE (reference sequence). The CDR3 protein is CASSSAPQGRIF. In DNA, the CDR3 is TGTGCCAGCAGTTCTGCCCCCCAGGGTAGAATATTT.

The rearrangement uses TRBV4-1 and TRBJ2-5; 7 bases are a match to TRBD1. The CDR3 is made up of 16 amino acids. Germline V gene data show CDR1 as MGHRA and CDR2 as YSYEKL. J gave up 2 bases and V 3 bases, and 9 bases lay outside the gene matches. The CDR3 is CASSHLWGQLQETQYF. Here the CDR3 DNA reads TGCGCCAGCAGCCATCTATGGGGACAGCTACAAGAGACCCAGTACTTC.

In nucleotides, the CDR3 is TGCGCCAGCAGCTTAGGGCAGGGGACACGATTTAATGAAAAACTGTTTTTT. It is translated as CASSLGQGTRFNEKLFF. This rearrangement joins TRBV5-1 to TRBJ1-4; D perhaps matches TRBD1 (6 bases). Trimming stripped 2 bases from V and 4 bases from J, with 18 bases between. This CDR3 is 17 amino acids long. The germline V gene has CDR1 SGHRS and CDR2 YFSETQ.

This clone was seen only once. The rearrangement uses TRBV5-6 and TRBJ2-7, with a weak D call TRBD2 (6 bases). The CDR3 extends over 15 amino acids. Germline V CDR1 and CDR2: SGHDT, YYEEEE. V lost 4 bases and J lost 1, with 15 bases in between. The DNA for the CDR3 is TGTGCCAGCAGCGCGGGACGGATCCTATCCTACGAGCAGTACTTC. Residues: CASSAGRILSYEQYF.

The gene calls are TRBV2 and TRBJ1-6; a weak D match, TRBD1 (5 bases). CDR1 is SNHLY, CDR2 FYNNEI, per germline. Trimming removed 3 bases from V and 9 bases from J, with 15 bases in between. The CDR3 runs 15 residues. The CDR3 nucleotides read TGTGCCAGCAGTGAGGTCGGGGGTTCGGGTTCACCCCTCCACTTT. This sequence encodes CASSEVGGSGSPLHF. Variable domain in full (rest from reference TRBV2 and TRBJ1-6): EPEVTQTPSHQVTQMGQEVILRCVPISNHLYFYWYRQILGQKVEFLVSFYNNEISEKSEIFDDQFSVERPDGSNFTLKIRSTKLEDSAMYFCASSEVGGSGSPLHFGNGTRLTVT.

The rearrangement links TRBV6-5 to TRBJ1-3; 7 bases map to TRBD1. J lost 0 bases, V lost 4 bases, and 6 bases had no gene match. This CDR3 comprises 16 residues. Germline lookup yields CDR1 MNHEY and CDR2 SVGAGI. Here the CDR3 DNA reads TGTGCCAGCAGTTCCTACCGGGACAGCTCTGGAAACACCATATATTTT. As protein: CASSSYRDSSGNTIYF.

The chain links TRBV2 to TRBJ2-5, with TRBD1 identical over 9 bases. Germline CDR1 reads SNHLY; CDR2 reads FYNNEI. J gave up 2 bases and V 6 bases, and 1 base lay outside the gene matches. This CDR3 is 13 amino acids long. The CDR3 region is CASRGTGQETQYF. The CDR3 DNA reads TGTGCCAGCAGGGGGACAGGGCAAGAGACCCAGTACTTC.

V usage is TRBV6-6 and J usage is TRBJ2-3; 11 bases are a match to TRBD2. J gave up 1 base and V 5 bases, and 17 bases lay outside the gene matches. Germline V lookup: CDR1 MNHNY, CDR2 SVGAGI (reference sequence). The CDR3 has 20 residues. The CDR3 nucleotides read TGTGCCAGCAGTGGATCCTCTAGCGGGAGGTCGGGTTTGGGCACAGATACGCAGTATTTT. Its protein product is CASSGSSSGRSGLGTDTQYF.

The chain couples TRBV25-1 to TRBJ2-7, with 12 bases that match TRBD2. CDR3 size: 14 residues. V shed 3 bases and J 4 bases; nucleotides not matched to a gene: 1. Germline CDR1 is MGHDK and CDR2 is SYGVNS. The CDR3 spells CASSDGLAGYEQYF. CDR3 coding DNA: TGTGCCAGCAGTGATGGACTAGCGGGATACGAGCAGTACTTC.

V and J are TRBV2 and TRBJ1-1; D possibly corresponds to TRBD1 (5 bases). Trimming removed 6 bases from V and 4 bases from J, with 15 bases in between. Germline CDR1 reads SNHLY; CDR2 reads FYNNEI. This CDR3 has 14 residues. CDR3 protein: CASSDQGIVTEAFF. CDR3 nucleotides: TGTGCCAGCAGCGACCAGGGTATTGTCACTGAAGCTTTCTTT.

The chain couples TRBV5-5 to TRBJ1-5; no clear D gene. Trimming cost V 0 bases and J 1 base, with 8 bases left between them. This CDR3 is 15 amino acids long. The germline V gene has CDR1 SGHKS and CDR2 YYEKEE (reference sequence). Here the CDR3 reads CASSLGAWSNQPQHF. Here the CDR3 DNA reads TGTGCCAGCAGCTTGGGGGCTTGGAGCAATCAGCCCCAGCATTTT.

The CDR3: CASSRDRNYGYTF. The CDR3 DNA reads as TGTGCCAGCAGCCGCGACAGGAACTATGGCTACACCTTC. The chain joins TRBV3-1 (or the pseudogene TRBV3-2) to TRBJ1-2, with D possibly being TRBD1 (6 bases). The germline CDR1 and CDR2 sequences are LGHDT and YNNKEL (reference sequence). The CDR3 covers 13 residues. Trimming pared 4 bases from V and 2 bases from J, leaving 8 bases between.

The chain uses TRBV7-8 and TRBJ2-7, with TRBD2 as a possible D gene (5 bases). The CDR3 covers 16 residues. Germline V lookup: CDR1 SGHVS, CDR2 FQNEAQ. With 3 bases removed from V and 5 bases from J, the gap between germline ends came to 20 bases. The CDR3 loop is CASSFNLLDYRDEQYF. CDR3 nucleotide sequence: TGTGCCAGCAGCTTTAATTTACTAGACTATCGAGACGAGCAGTACTTC. The whole variable domain, remainder taken from reference TRBV7-8 and TRBJ2-7, is GAGVSQSPRYKVAKRGQDVALRCDPISGHVSLFWYQQALGQGPEFLTYFQNEAQLDKSGLPSDRFFAERPEGSVSTLKIQRTQQEDSAVYLCASSFNLLDYRDEQYFGPGTRLTVT.

The chain recombines TRBV5-1 with TRBJ2-2; 7 nucleotides match TRBD2. The CDR3 has 13 amino acids. Germline CDR1 reads SGHRS; CDR2 reads YFSETQ. The CDR3, as DNA: TGCGCTTCGAAGCGGGAAAACACCGGGGAGCTGTTTTTT. Its translation: CASKRENTGELFF.

The CDR3 is CASRGGEGVGELFF. In DNA form, the CDR3 reads TGTGCCAGCAGAGGCGGAGAAGGTGTCGGGGAGCTGTTTTTT. The rearrangement joins TRBV27 to TRBJ2-2, with D unresolved. CDR1 MNHEY and CDR2 SMNVEV come from the germline V gene (reference sequence). The CDR3 runs 14 residues. V was shortened by 6 bases and J by 7 bases, with 15 bases between the two germline ends.

The chain couples TRBV29-1 to TRBJ2-5, with 9 bases fitting TRBD1. The CDR3 loop spans 19 amino acids. Germline values: CDR1 SQVTM, CDR2 ANQGSEA. J lost 1 base, V lost 1 base, and 16 bases had no gene match. CDR3 amino acids: CSVEGPLDPDRGLQETQYF. For the CDR3, the DNA is TGCAGCGTTGAAGGCCCGTTGGACCCGGACAGGGGTCTCCAAGAGACCCAGTACTTC.

This clone has only one observation. CDR3 bases: TGTGCTAGTGGTTTGCCCCGGACAGCTAGGAGCCTCACCGGGGAGCTGTTTTTT. Amino acid sequence: CASGLPRTARSLTGELFF. The V gene is TRBV12-5, the J gene TRBJ2-2; tentatively, D is TRBD1 (6 bases). V dropped 2 bases and J dropped 4 bases, with 20 bases sitting between them. From germline, CDR1 is LGHNT and CDR2 FRNRAP. The CDR3 sequence is 18 residues long.

Only one count was recorded for this clone. The CDR3 DNA reads TGTGCCATCAGAGAAGCGGGGGGTATCGAGACCCAGTACTTC. The encoded protein is CAIREAGGIETQYF. J is TRBJ2-5 and V is TRBV10-3, with 9 bases identical to TRBD2. V shed 6 bases and J 5 bases; nucleotides not matched to a gene: 7. The germline CDR1 and CDR2 sequences are ENHRY and SYGVKD. This CDR3 spans 14 amino acids.